This T cell receptor (beta chain) comes out of a study of shared clonotypes between healthy human individuals. A remark on this clone: Its antigen is still unknown.

General study points: An anticipated effect of sequencing depth on clonotype sharing among donors was recognized.

Subsets obtained from CD4+ cells comprised CD45RA+ naive and CD45RA-negative memory cells. On sorted subsets, replicate PCRs used approximately 200 ng DNA, or 25,000 to 35,000 T cell genomes. Method: immunoSEQ multiplex PCR; TCRdb's copy keeps in-frame clones and lacks some. The table includes 950,000 to 1,200,000 clones, about 72% detected once. The source material was memory CD4+ T cells from PBMCs. Subset here: CD45RA-negative fraction. This receptor was taken from a young man in good health. Some clones in this sample may be carry-over from other donors' samples.

The CDR3 spells CASSRNRGLVYGYTF. CDR3 nucleotides: TGTGCCAGCAGTAGAAACAGGGGGCTGGTCTATGGCTACACCTTC. V gene TRBV28 combines with J gene TRBJ1-2; 9 nucleotides match TRBD1. Germline assignment: CDR1 MDHEN and CDR2 SYDVKM. V was pared by 5 bases and J by 4 bases, with 8 bases of the junction left unmatched. The CDR3 contains 15 residues.